Shown below are 3 T cell receptor beta chains from a single sample sequenced in a study of blood T cell repertoires in COVID-19. Profiling relied on immunoSEQ multiplex PCR, and the TCRdb table lists in-frame clones only, not all of them. The sample consists of some 14,000 clones, 80% to 90% of them appearing once. The source material was peripheral blood. These TCRs come from a woman aged 45-59 years with active or convalescent COVID-19.

The rearrangement uses TRBV12-3 or TRBV12-4 and TRBJ2-7; 8 bases fit TRBD1. V was clipped by 5 bases and J by 2 bases; unmatched bases: 2. The CDR3 runs to 13 residues. The CDR3: CASSHRGTYEQYF. CDR3 DNA: TGTGCCAGCAGTCACAGGGGGACCTACGAGCAGTACTTC.

This rearrangement joins TRBV5-1 to TRBJ1-1; 11 bases agree with TRBD1. Germline CDR1 is SGHRS and CDR2 is YFSETQ. This CDR3 comprises 17 residues. The trim removed 0 bases at V and 3 bases at J, leaving 7 bases unmatched. The CDR3 protein is CASSLVLGQGGHTEAFF. Written as DNA, the CDR3 is TGCGCCAGCAGCTTGGTCCTGGGACAGGGGGGTCACACTGAAGCTTTCTTT.

V is TRBV12-3 or TRBV12-4 and J is TRBJ2-1, with D possibly matching TRBD2 (5 bases). This CDR3 spans 11 amino acids. Trimming removed 7 bases from V and 9 bases from J, with 10 bases in between. The CDR3, as DNA: TGTGCCAGCACAGGACGGGGTGAGCAGTTCTTC. Its translation: CASTGRGEQFF.